This is a list of T cell receptor beta chains from one sample in a study of blood T cells in healthy people across ages. TCRdb reprocessed the 5' RACE reads with MiXCR, giving one entry per CDR3 protein. The sample lists 550,000 to 600,000 distinct CDR3 sequences, around half occurring once. The source material was blood. Every receptor here comes from a man older than 75 in good health. The CDR3 runs from the conserved cysteine through the conserved F or W. The D gene is left open where the match is weak. Some rows have no size entry. The others give once, few or many, or a class for an expanded clone.

v_gene: TRBV28; j_gene: TRBJ2-3; abundance: .; d_gene: .; CDR3aa: CASKDPSTDTQYF; CDR3nt: TGTGCCAGCAAGGATCCTAGCACAGATACGCAGTATTTT
v_gene: TRBV20-1; j_gene: TRBJ1-5; abundance: .; d_gene: .; CDR3aa: CSAREGASNQPQHF; CDR3nt: TGCAGTGCTAGAGAGGGGGCTAGCAATCAGCCCCAGCATTTT
v_gene: TRBV20-1; j_gene: TRBJ2-5; abundance: .; d_gene: TRBD2; CDR3aa: CSVRAGGPETQYF; CDR3nt: TGCAGTGTTAGGGCGGGGGGCCCAGAGACCCAGTACTTC
v_gene: TRBV7-2; j_gene: TRBJ2-5; abundance: .; d_gene: .; CDR3aa: CASSTTEGLPSETQYF; CDR3nt: TGTGCCAGCAGCACTACAGAGGGACTCCCTTCAGAGACCCAGTACTTC
v_gene: TRBV7-2; j_gene: TRBJ2-7; abundance: .; d_gene: .; CDR3aa: CASSHQIERGEQYF; CDR3nt: TGTGCCAGCAGCCACCAGATAGAACGGGGGGAGCAGTACTTC
v_gene: TRBV6-6; j_gene: TRBJ2-7; abundance: many; d_gene: .; CDR3aa: CASSYPRDYEQYF; CDR3nt: TGTGCCAGCAGTTACCCACGGGACTACGAGCAGTACTTC
v_gene: TRBV29-1; j_gene: TRBJ1-5; abundance: few; d_gene: TRBD1; CDR3aa: CSVAGGRSQPQHF; CDR3nt: TGCAGCGTTGCAGGGGGTAGAAGTCAGCCCCAGCATTTT
v_gene: TRBV6-6; j_gene: TRBJ1-1; abundance: many; d_gene: TRBD1; CDR3aa: CASSTGGDVTEAFF; CDR3nt: TGTGCCAGCAGTACAGGGGGTGACGTCACTGAAGCTTTCTTT
v_gene: TRBV6-1; j_gene: TRBJ2-3; abundance: .; d_gene: .; CDR3aa: CASSPLGSRLGADTQYF; CDR3nt: TGTGCCAGCAGCCCCCTTGGGAGCAGGCTGGGGGCAGATACGCAGTATTTT
v_gene: TRBV4-2; j_gene: TRBJ1-2; abundance: few; d_gene: .; CDR3aa: CASSQGSGELNGYTF; CDR3nt: TGTGCCAGCAGCCAAGGCTCAGGAGAATTGAATGGCTACACCTTC
v_gene: TRBV20-1; j_gene: TRBJ2-7; abundance: .; d_gene: .; CDR3aa: CSARTRRSYEQYF; CDR3nt: TGCAGTGCTAGGACTAGAAGGAGCTACGAGCAGTACTTC
v_gene: TRBV7-2; j_gene: TRBJ1-2; abundance: few; d_gene: .; CDR3aa: CASSLEWSMGGYTF; CDR3nt: TGTGCCAGCAGCTTAGAGTGGTCTATGGGAGGCTACACCTTC
v_gene: TRBV6-1; j_gene: TRBJ1-4; abundance: many; d_gene: TRBD1; CDR3aa: CASSPPGQGIATNEKLFF; CDR3nt: TGTGCCAGCAGCCCCCCGGGACAGGGGATTGCAACTAATGAAAAACTGTTTTTT
v_gene: TRBV15; j_gene: TRBJ1-2; abundance: .; d_gene: .; CDR3aa: CATSRDVAGNGYTF; CDR3nt: TGTGCCACCAGCAGAGATGTCGCGGGGAACGGCTACACCTTC
v_gene: TRBV21-1; j_gene: TRBJ2-7; abundance: few; d_gene: .; CDR3aa: CASSKGRREGLYEQYF; CDR3nt: TGTGCCAGCTCCAAAGGACGGCGGGAGGGCCTCTACGAGCAGTACTTC
v_gene: TRBV30; j_gene: TRBJ1-1; abundance: .; d_gene: .; CDR3aa: CAWSVPRRAHTEAFF; CDR3nt: TGTGCCTGGAGTGTACCTCGCAGGGCGCACACTGAAGCTTTCTTT
v_gene: TRBV5-1; j_gene: TRBJ2-3; abundance: few; d_gene: TRBD2; CDR3aa: CASSYGLAGGGNTQYF; CDR3nt: TGCGCCAGCAGCTACGGACTAGCGGGAGGAGGCAATACGCAGTATTTT
v_gene: TRBV27; j_gene: TRBJ2-1; abundance: .; d_gene: .; CDR3aa: CASSFETSSYNEQFF; CDR3nt: TGTGCCAGCAGTTTCGAGACTAGCTCCTACAATGAGCAGTTCTTC
v_gene: TRBV5-1; j_gene: TRBJ1-1; abundance: few; d_gene: .; CDR3aa: CASSLMTVDNKAFF; CDR3nt: TGCGCCAGCAGCTTGATGACAGTCGATAACAAAGCTTTCTTT
v_gene: TRBV18; j_gene: TRBJ2-5; abundance: .; d_gene: .; CDR3aa: CASSPPAVQETQYF; CDR3nt: TGTGCCAGCTCACCACCGGCAGTCCAAGAGACCCAGTACTTC
v_gene: TRBV24-1; j_gene: TRBJ2-7; abundance: .; d_gene: TRBD1; CDR3aa: CATSDLGTGRRNEQYF; CDR3nt: TGTGCCACCAGTGATTTGGGGACAGGAAGGCGCAATGAGCAGTACTTC
v_gene: TRBV6-2/TRBV6-3; j_gene: TRBJ2-3; abundance: .; d_gene: .; CDR3aa: CASSTTAVTDTQYF; CDR3nt: TGTGCCAGCAGTACGACTGCGGTCACAGATACGCAGTATTTT
v_gene: TRBV20-1; j_gene: TRBJ1-1; abundance: .; d_gene: .; CDR3aa: CSAREDSEAFF; CDR3nt: TGCAGTGCTAGAGAGGACTCTGAAGCTTTCTTT
v_gene: TRBV7-2; j_gene: TRBJ2-5; abundance: .; d_gene: TRBD1; CDR3aa: CASSRQGGGTKTQYF; CDR3nt: TGTGCCAGCAGCAGACAGGGGGGAGGGACTAAGACCCAGTACTTC
v_gene: TRBV20-1; j_gene: TRBJ1-2; abundance: .; d_gene: .; CDR3aa: CSAPPAGTTNYGYTF; CDR3nt: TGCAGTGCCCCCCCCGCCGGGACTACTAACTATGGCTACACCTTC
v_gene: TRBV27; j_gene: TRBJ2-7; abundance: .; d_gene: .; CDR3aa: CASSPAEGGVRYEQYF; CDR3nt: TGTGCCAGCAGTCCCGCCGAGGGGGGGGTCAGATACGAGCAGTACTTC
v_gene: TRBV7-8; j_gene: TRBJ1-1; abundance: .; d_gene: TRBD1; CDR3aa: CASSYGTGVNTEAFF; CDR3nt: TGTGCCAGCAGCTACGGGACAGGGGTGAACACTGAAGCTTTCTTT
v_gene: TRBV7-2; j_gene: TRBJ2-7; abundance: few; d_gene: TRBD2; CDR3aa: CATLAGGGYEQYF; CDR3nt: TGTGCCACCCTAGCGGGAGGAGGCTACGAGCAGTACTTC
v_gene: TRBV11-2; j_gene: TRBJ2-7; abundance: .; d_gene: TRBD1; CDR3aa: CASSPHSDRSPYEQYF; CDR3nt: TGTGCCAGCAGCCCTCACTCGGACAGGTCGCCCTACGAGCAGTACTTC